These 22 T cell receptor beta chains originate from one sample sequenced in a study of blood T cell repertoires in COVID-19. TCRdb keeps only in-frame clones here, not all; method: immunoSEQ multiplex PCR. The sample lists under 200,000 clones, about 85% occurring once. Sequenced material: peripheral blood. The receptors were sampled from a man aged 60 to 69 with active or convalescent COVID-19.

The V gene is TRBV10-3, the J gene TRBJ1-2, with D unclear. V was pared by 4 bases and J by 5 bases, with 8 bases between. This CDR3 is 12 amino acids long. CDR1 is ENHRY and CDR2 is SYGVKD in the germline V gene. CDR3 protein: CAISATEYGYTF. As DNA, the CDR3 is TGTGCCATCAGTGCTACCGAGTATGGCTACACCTTC.

CDR3 protein: CASNYGVNTGELFF. The CDR3 DNA is TGTGCCAGCAACTACGGGGTCAACACCGGGGAGCTGTTTTTT. The chain links TRBV9 to TRBJ2-2; perhaps TRBD2 as D (5 bases). V was clipped by 6 bases and J by 2 bases, with 11 bases between them. The CDR3 is made up of 14 amino acids. Looked up from germline, CDR1 is SGDLS and CDR2 is YYNGEE.

This clone was counted between two and nine times. The chain carries TRBV7-8 and TRBJ1-2; weak D call: TRBD1 (6 bases). V lost 3 bases, J lost 4 bases, and 24 bases lay in between. This CDR3 region has 18 residues. In germline, CDR1 is SGHVS, CDR2 FQNEAQ. The CDR3 protein is CASSFPRGGQGSIYGYTF. CDR3 DNA sequence: TGTGCCAGCAGCTTTCCTAGGGGGGGGCAAGGCTCGATCTATGGCTACACCTTC.

This clone has more than one count but fewer than ten. The chain employs TRBV29-1 and TRBJ1-1, with D unclear. Per germline, CDR1 SQVTM and CDR2 ANQGSEA. The CDR3 covers 13 residues. Trimming stripped 7 bases from V and 1 base from J, with 13 bases between. CDR3 protein: CSGGGSSNTEAFF. In DNA form, the CDR3 reads TGCAGCGGAGGAGGGTCCTCGAACACTGAAGCTTTCTTT.

The chain combines TRBV19 with TRBJ1-1, with 7 bases that match TRBD1. This CDR3 has 15 amino acids. With 4 bases clipped from V and 0 bases from J, the junction kept 5 bases outside the gene matches. The V gene's germline CDR1 is LNHDA and CDR2 SQIVND (reference sequence). CDR3 in DNA: TGTGCCAGTAGTACCTCGACAGGGCTGAACACTGAAGCTTTCTTT. This sequence encodes CASSTSTGLNTEAFF.

The chain uses TRBV29-1 and TRBJ1-1; 11 positions match TRBD1. J gave up 4 bases and V 4 bases, and 5 bases lay outside the gene matches. This CDR3 is 14 amino acids long. Germline V CDR1 and CDR2: SQVTM, ANQGSEA. This CDR3 is CSVARGTGGTEAFF. The DNA for the CDR3 is TGCAGCGTTGCGAGAGGGACAGGGGGCACTGAAGCTTTCTTT.

Here the CDR3 reads CASSQGQGNYNSPLHF. CDR3 in DNA: TGCGCCAGCAGCCAGGGACAGGGAAACTATAATTCACCCCTCCACTTT. The chain joins TRBV4-1 to TRBJ1-6, with TRBD1 matching over 9 bases. The CDR3 length is 16 residues. Trimming cost V 3 bases and J 3 bases; bases outside gene matches: 3. Germline assignment: CDR1 MGHRA and CDR2 YSYEKL.

This CDR3 is CASSLNQGDSGNTIYF. In DNA, the CDR3 is TGTGCCAGCTCACTGAACCAGGGGGATTCTGGAAACACCATATATTTT. The chain uses TRBV18 and TRBJ1-3, with 7 bases lining up with TRBD1. The junction had 7 bases not matched to a gene; V was cut back by 4 bases and J by 1 base. Germline V gene sequence: CDR1 KGHSH, CDR2 LQKENI. The CDR3 consists of 16 residues.

The J gene is TRBJ2-1, the V gene TRBV5-1; a possible D gene is TRBD1 (6 bases). Trimming left V 4 bases short and J 5 bases short, with 16 bases between. The CDR3 is 15 residues long. Germline CDR1 reads SGHRS; CDR2 reads YFSETQ. CDR3 DNA sequence: TGCGCCAGCAGCACTACAGGGCTTCTCGACAATGAGCAGTTCTTC. Protein: CASSTTGLLDNEQFF.

This rearrangement joins TRBV5-1 to TRBJ2-3, with 8 bases lining up with TRBD2. CDR1 SGHRS and CDR2 YFSETQ come from the germline V gene. This CDR3 contains 16 residues. Trimming removed 3 bases from V and 1 base from J; junction bases left unmatched: 7. The CDR3 loop is CASSSGLVAGTDTQYF. CDR3 nucleotide sequence: TGCGCCAGCAGCTCGGGACTAGTGGCTGGCACAGATACGCAGTATTTT. Full variable domain (missing parts from reference TRBV5-1 and TRBJ2-3): KAGVTQTPRYLIKTRGQQVTLSCSPISGHRSVSWYQQTPGQGLQFLFEYFSETQRNKGNFPGRFSGRQFSNSRSEMNVSTLELGDSALYLCASSSGLVAGTDTQYFGPGTRLTVL.

The chain combines TRBV6-1 with TRBJ2-7; 9 positions match TRBD1. CDR1 MNHNS and CDR2 SASEGT come from the germline V gene. V lost 1 base, J lost 3 bases, and 4 bases stayed unmatched. This CDR3 contains 15 residues. The CDR3 is CASSEGGTGFYEQYF. The CDR3 coding sequence is TGTGCCAGCAGTGAAGGTGGGACAGGGTTCTACGAGCAGTACTTC.

Concerning this clone: This sample includes further DNA sequences coding for the same CDR3. The CDR3 DNA reads TGCGCCAGCAGCTTGGGGGGAGGGTCCTACGAGCAGTACTTC. This sequence encodes CASSLGGGSYEQYF. The V call is TRBV5-1, the J call TRBJ2-7; 7 nucleotides align to TRBD2. Trimming at V came to 0 bases and at J to 1 base, leaving 1 base not matched to a gene. CDR1 and CDR2 from the germline V gene are SGHRS and YFSETQ. This CDR3 has 14 amino acids.

The chain carries TRBV24-1 and TRBJ2-7, with D maybe TRBD2 (6 bases). Trimming left V 7 bases short and J 4 bases short, with 13 bases between. The germline V gene has CDR1 KGHDR and CDR2 SFDVKD. The CDR3 length is 13 residues. CDR3 residues: CATSGGGSYEQYF. CDR3 DNA: TGTGCCACCAGCGGTGGGGGGTCATACGAGCAGTACTTC.

The chain carries TRBV5-1 and TRBJ2-2; D not certain. CDR1 and CDR2 (germline): SGHRS, YFSETQ. The CDR3 consists of 12 residues. The V and J ends lost 1 base and 6 bases respectively, with 4 bases between them. CDR3 nucleotide sequence: TGCGCCAGCAGCTTGAGCGCCGGGGAGCTGTTTTTT. Amino acids: CASSLSAGELFF.

The V and J genes are TRBV21-1 and TRBJ1-2; no check of the table's D call, TRBD1, against the DNA was made. TRBV21-1 counts as a pseudogene. CDR3 length: 17 residues. In DNA, the CDR3 is TGTGCCAGCAGCGAATCCGGGCAGGGGGACGCTAACTATGGCTACACCTTC. Translation gives CASSESGQGDANYGYTF.

V usage is TRBV4-2 and J usage is TRBJ2-5, with unresolved D. CDR3 size: 15 residues. Trimming pared 0 bases from V and 1 base from J, leaving 9 bases between. The germline V gene has CDR1 LGHNA and CDR2 YNFKEQ. The CDR3 DNA reads as TGTGCCAGCAGCCAAGATGGAACAGTCCAAGAGACCCAGTACTTC. This codes for CASSQDGTVQETQYF.

The chain joins TRBV7-7 to TRBJ2-3; D not resolved. This CDR3 has 13 residues. Trimming took off 6 bases at V and 6 bases at J, with 13 bases between the two ends. Germline CDR1 is SSHAT and CDR2 is FNYEAQ (reference sequence). The DNA for the CDR3 is TGTGCCAGCAGTCCTGACCGGCGGGATACGCAGTATTTT. This codes for CASSPDRRDTQYF.

The chain joins TRBV6-5 to TRBJ2-3; 8 nucleotides agree with TRBD1. This CDR3 contains 14 residues. With V trimmed by 5 bases and J by 4 bases, 5 bases remained unmatched. The V gene's germline CDR1 is MNHEY and CDR2 SVGAGI. CDR3 loop: CASSPAGGADTQYF. CDR3 coding DNA: TGTGCCAGCAGTCCGGCAGGGGGCGCAGATACGCAGTATTTT.

The chain joins TRBV19 to TRBJ1-2; TRBD1 agrees at 9 bases. The CDR3 covers 18 residues. With V trimmed by 5 bases and J by 8 bases, 21 bases remained unmatched. CDR1 is LNHDA and CDR2 is SQIVND in the germline V gene (reference sequence). The CDR3 DNA reads TGTGCCAGTAGTCCTTATACAGGGGGCACCTTATCCCTTGAAGGCTACACCTTC. This codes for CASSPYTGGTLSLEGYTF.

The V and J genes are TRBV7-9 and TRBJ2-7; TRBD1 aligns across 7 bases. There are 12 residues in the CDR3. Germline CDR1 is SEHNR and CDR2 is FQNEAQ (reference sequence). Trimming removed 6 bases from V and 4 bases from J; junction bases left unmatched: 3. This CDR3 reads CASRRQGYEQYF. Here the CDR3 DNA reads TGTGCCAGCAGAAGACAGGGTTACGAGCAGTACTTC.

V usage is TRBV5-1 and J usage is TRBJ2-7; D might be TRBD1 (7 bases). Per the germline V gene, CDR1 is SGHRS and CDR2 is YFSETQ. The CDR3 length is 15 residues. V shed 0 bases and J shed 3 bases, with 13 bases lying between them. DNA for the CDR3: TGCGCCAGCAGCTTGGGTCTGCAGGGGGGCTACGAGCAGTACTTC. Its translation: CASSLGLQGGYEQYF.

The chain links TRBV9 to TRBJ1-3, with 9 bases that match TRBD1. Trimming at V came to 0 bases and at J to 4 bases, leaving 2 bases not matched to a gene. CDR1 is SGDLS and CDR2 is YYNGEE in the germline V gene. This CDR3 is 15 amino acids long. The CDR3: CASSVEGTGGNTIYF. The DNA for the CDR3 is TGTGCCAGCAGCGTAGAAGGGACAGGGGGAAACACCATATATTTT.